This T cell receptor beta chain emerged from a study of tumor-infiltrating lymphocytes in primary liver carcinoma. Study in general: Patients had primary liver carcinoma treated by surgical resection.

Synthesis of TCR beta cDNA was carried out from about 0.55 ug total RNA with a constant-region primer. For TCR beta, libraries were produced by three nested multiplex PCR rounds using slightly modified ARM-PCR. PCR rounds one and two used TRBV1-TRBV30 forward primers with a C-beta reverse primer for around 11 cycles each. Each CDR3 protein gets one entry after TCRdb re-called the multiplex PCR reads with MiXCR. The sample shows about 320,000 distinct CDR3 sequences, roughly 60% of them seen only once. CDR3 length: 14 amino acids. Germline CDR1 is ENHRY and CDR2 is SYGVKD. Worth noting for this clonotype: One junction end disagrees with the germline gene, perhaps due to a read error.

They got blood RNA out of unsorted whole blood and also pulled out germline DNA. The V and J genes are TRBV10-3 and TRBJ2-5, with 7 bases identical to TRBD2. Sequenced: peripheral blood. The receptor comes from a man aged 35 to 55 with primary liver carcinoma and hepatitis B virus infection. In DNA form, the CDR3 reads TGTGCCATCAGTGGCGCTAGCGGACATGAGACCCAATACTTC. It yields the protein CAISGASGHETQYF.